This T cell receptor (beta chain) was identified in a study of blood T cells in healthy people across ages. A second PCR of roughly 7 to 11 cycles used a sample-barcoded 5' primer and a J-beta primer mix. MiXCR, applied by TCRdb to the 5' RACE reads, yields one record per CDR3 protein. The data contain hundreds of thousands of distinct CDR3 sequences, 40% to 50% of them singletons. This clonotype was detected many times. Germline V gene data show CDR1 as SGHTA and CDR2 as FQGNSA. The junction had 3 bases not matched to a gene; V was cut back by 1 base and J by 0 bases. This CDR3 has 17 amino acids. Sequencing input: blood. The genes are TRBV7-2 and TRBJ2-1, with 10 bases aligning to TRBD2. The sequence derives from a man in his 60s in good health. The CDR3 sequence is CASSLGASGGSYNEQFF. CDR3 DNA sequence: TGTGCCAGCAGCTTAGGGGCTAGCGGGGGCTCCTACAATGAGCAGTTCTTC.